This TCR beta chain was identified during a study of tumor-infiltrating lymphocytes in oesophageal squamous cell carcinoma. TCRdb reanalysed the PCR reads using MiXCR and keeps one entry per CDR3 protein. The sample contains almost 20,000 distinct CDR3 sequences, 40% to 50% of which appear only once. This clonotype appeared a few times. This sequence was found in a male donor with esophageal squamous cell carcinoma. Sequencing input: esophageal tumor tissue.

The CDR3 loop is CASSETSGSSYEQYF. The CDR3 DNA is TGTGCCAGCAGTGAAACTAGCGGTAGCTCCTACGAGCAGTACTTC. The chain is built from TRBV6-1 and TRBJ2-7; 8 bases map to TRBD2. The V segment lost 2 bases and the J segment 0 bases; nucleotides outside the gene matches: 3. In germline, CDR1 is MNHNS, CDR2 SASEGT. The CDR3 has 15 residues.